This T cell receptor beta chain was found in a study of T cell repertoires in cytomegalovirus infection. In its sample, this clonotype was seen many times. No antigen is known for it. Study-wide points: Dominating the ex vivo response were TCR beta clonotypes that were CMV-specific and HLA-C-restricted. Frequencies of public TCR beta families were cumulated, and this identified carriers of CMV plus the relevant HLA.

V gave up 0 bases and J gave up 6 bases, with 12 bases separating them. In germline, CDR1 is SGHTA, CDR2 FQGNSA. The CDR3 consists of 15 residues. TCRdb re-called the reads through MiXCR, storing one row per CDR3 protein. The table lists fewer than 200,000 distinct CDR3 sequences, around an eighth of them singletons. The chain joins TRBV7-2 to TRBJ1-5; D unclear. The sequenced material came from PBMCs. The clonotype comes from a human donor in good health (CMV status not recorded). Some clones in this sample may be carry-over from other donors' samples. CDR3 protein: CASSLAGDTGQPQHF. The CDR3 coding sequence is TGTGCCAGCAGCTTAGCCGGAGACACGGGTCAGCCCCAGCATTTT.